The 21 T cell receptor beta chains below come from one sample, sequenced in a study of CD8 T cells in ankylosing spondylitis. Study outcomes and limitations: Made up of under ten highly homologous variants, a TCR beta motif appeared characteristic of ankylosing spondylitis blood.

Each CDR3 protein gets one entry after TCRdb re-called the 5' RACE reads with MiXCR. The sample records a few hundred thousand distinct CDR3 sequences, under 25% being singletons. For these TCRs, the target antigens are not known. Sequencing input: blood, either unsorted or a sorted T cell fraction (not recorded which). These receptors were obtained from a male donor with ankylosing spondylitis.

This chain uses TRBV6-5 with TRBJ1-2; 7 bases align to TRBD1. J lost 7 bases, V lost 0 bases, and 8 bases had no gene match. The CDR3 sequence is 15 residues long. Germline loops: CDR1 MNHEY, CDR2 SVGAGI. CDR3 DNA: TGTGCCAGCAGTTACTCGACCGGACAGGCAACTGGCTACACCTTC. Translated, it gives CASSYSTGQATGYTF.

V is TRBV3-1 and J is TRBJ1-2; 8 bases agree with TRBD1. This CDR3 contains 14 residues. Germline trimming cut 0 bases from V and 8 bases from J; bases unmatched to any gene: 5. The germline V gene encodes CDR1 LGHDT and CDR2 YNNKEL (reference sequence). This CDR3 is CASSQDQGARGYTF. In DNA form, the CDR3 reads TGTGCCAGCAGCCAAGACCAGGGGGCGAGAGGCTACACCTTC.

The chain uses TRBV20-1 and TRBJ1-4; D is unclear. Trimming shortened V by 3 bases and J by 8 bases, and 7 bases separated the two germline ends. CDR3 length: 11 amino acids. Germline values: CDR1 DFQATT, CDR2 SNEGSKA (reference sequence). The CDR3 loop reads CSASSIEKLFF. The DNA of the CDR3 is TGCAGTGCTAGCTCGATAGAAAAACTGTTTTTT.

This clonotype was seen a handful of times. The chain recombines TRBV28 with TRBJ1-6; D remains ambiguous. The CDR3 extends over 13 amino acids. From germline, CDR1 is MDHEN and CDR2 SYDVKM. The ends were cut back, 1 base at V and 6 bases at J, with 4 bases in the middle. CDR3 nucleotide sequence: TGTGCCAGCAGTTTATTTCGTAATTCACCCCTCCACTTT. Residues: CASSLFRNSPLHF. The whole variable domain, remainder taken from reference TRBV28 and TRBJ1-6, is DVKVTQSSRYLVKRTGEKVFLECVQDMDHENMFWYRQDPGLGLRLIYFSYDVKMKEKGDIPEGYSVSREKKERFSLILESASTNQTSMYLCASSLFRNSPLHFGNGTRLTVT.

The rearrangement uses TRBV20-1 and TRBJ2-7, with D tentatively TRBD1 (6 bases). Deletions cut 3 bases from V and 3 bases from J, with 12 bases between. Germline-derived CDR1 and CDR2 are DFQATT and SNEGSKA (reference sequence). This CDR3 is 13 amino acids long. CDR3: CSASHRVNYEQYF. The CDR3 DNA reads TGCAGTGCTAGTCACAGGGTTAACTACGAGCAGTACTTC.

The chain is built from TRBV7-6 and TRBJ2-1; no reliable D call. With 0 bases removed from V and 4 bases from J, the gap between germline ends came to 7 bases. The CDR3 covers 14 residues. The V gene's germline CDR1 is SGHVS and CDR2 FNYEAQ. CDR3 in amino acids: CASSLAIGYNEQFF. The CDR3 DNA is TGTGCCAGCAGCTTAGCGATAGGGTACAATGAGCAGTTCTTC.

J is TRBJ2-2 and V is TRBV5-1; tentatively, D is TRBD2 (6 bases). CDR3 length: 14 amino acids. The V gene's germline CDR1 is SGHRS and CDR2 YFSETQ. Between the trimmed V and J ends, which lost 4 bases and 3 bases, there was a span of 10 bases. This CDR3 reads CASSTGLYTGELFF. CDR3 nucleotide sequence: TGCGCCAGCAGCACGGGACTTTACACCGGGGAGCTGTTTTTT.

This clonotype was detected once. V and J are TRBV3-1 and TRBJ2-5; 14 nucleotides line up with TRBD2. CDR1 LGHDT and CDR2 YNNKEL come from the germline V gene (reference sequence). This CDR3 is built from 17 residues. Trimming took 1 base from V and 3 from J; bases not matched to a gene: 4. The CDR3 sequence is CASSQAGLAGEEETQYF. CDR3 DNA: TGTGCCAGCAGCCAAGCGGGACTAGCGGGAGAAGAAGAGACCCAGTACTTC.

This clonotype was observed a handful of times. CDR3 sequence (DNA): TGTGCCAGCAGCTTAGACGCGGTAGGCCCCTACGAGCAGTACTTC. Its protein is CASSLDAVGPYEQYF. The chain links TRBV7-2 to TRBJ2-7; D is uncertain. Per germline, CDR1 SGHTA and CDR2 FQGNSA. Trimming left V 1 base short and J 2 bases short, with 12 bases between. The CDR3 runs to 15 residues.

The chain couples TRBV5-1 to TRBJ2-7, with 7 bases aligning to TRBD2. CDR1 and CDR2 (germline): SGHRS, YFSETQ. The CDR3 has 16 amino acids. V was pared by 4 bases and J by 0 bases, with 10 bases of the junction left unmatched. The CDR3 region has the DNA TGCGCCAGCAGCACCCCGACTAGCAGAAGCTCCTACGAGCAGTACTTC. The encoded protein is CASSTPTSRSSYEQYF.

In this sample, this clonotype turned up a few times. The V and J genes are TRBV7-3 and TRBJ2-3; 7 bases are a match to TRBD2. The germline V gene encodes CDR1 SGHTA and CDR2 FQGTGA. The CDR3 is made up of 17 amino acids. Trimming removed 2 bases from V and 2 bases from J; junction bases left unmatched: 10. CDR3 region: CASSLESGGSFTDTQYF. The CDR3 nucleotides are TGTGCCAGCAGCTTAGAGTCGGGAGGCTCCTTCACAGATACGCAGTATTTT.

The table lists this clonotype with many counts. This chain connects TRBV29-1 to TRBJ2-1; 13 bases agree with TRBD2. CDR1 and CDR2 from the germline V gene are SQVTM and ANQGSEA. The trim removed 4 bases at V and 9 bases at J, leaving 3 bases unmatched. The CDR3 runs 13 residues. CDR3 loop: CSVGTSGSLEQFF. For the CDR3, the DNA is TGCAGCGTTGGGACTAGCGGGAGTCTTGAGCAGTTCTTC.

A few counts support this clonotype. The CDR3 here is CASSWNSVNEQFF. The CDR3 DNA reads TGTGCCAGCAGCTGGAATAGCGTCAATGAGCAGTTCTTC. The chain has TRBV7-2 and TRBJ2-1, with D possibly being TRBD2 (5 bases). V was cut by 4 bases and J by 6 bases, with 10 bases left in between. This CDR3 region has 13 residues. Looked up from germline, CDR1 is SGHTA and CDR2 is FQGNSA.

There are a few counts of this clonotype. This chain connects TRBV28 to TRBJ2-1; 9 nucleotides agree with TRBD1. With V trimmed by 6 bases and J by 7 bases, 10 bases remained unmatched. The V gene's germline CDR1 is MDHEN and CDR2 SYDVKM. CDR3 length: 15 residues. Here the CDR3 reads CASSRTGGWGNEQFF. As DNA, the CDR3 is TGTGCCAGCAGCCGTACAGGGGGCTGGGGAAATGAGCAGTTCTTC.

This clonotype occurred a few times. CDR3 DNA sequence: TGCGCCAGCAGCCAAGAAGTGAGGGCAGACTATGGCTACACCTTC. Translating gives CASSQEVRADYGYTF. This chain links TRBV4-3 with TRBJ1-2; no reliable D call. Trimming pared 0 bases from V and 3 bases from J, leaving 11 bases between. CDR3 length: 15 amino acids. From germline, CDR1 is LGHNA and CDR2 YSLEER.

This CDR3 is CASSTQGTGRPSQERTDTQYF. CDR3 coding DNA: TGTGCCAGCAGCACCCAAGGGACAGGACGACCATCCCAGGAGCGCACAGATACGCAGTATTTT. This rearrangement joins TRBV3-1 to TRBJ2-3; 8 bases agree with TRBD1. Germline-derived CDR1 and CDR2 are LGHDT and YNNKEL (reference sequence). V trimming: 5 bases; J trimming: 1 base; junction bases outside the gene matches: 23. This CDR3 comprises 21 residues.

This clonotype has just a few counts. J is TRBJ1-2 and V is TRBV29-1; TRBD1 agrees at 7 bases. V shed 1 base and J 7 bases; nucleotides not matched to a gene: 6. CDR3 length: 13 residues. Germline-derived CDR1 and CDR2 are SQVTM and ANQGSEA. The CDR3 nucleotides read TGCAGCGTTGAAGGACAGGGAGGTTTTGGCTACACCTTC. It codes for CSVEGQGGFGYTF.

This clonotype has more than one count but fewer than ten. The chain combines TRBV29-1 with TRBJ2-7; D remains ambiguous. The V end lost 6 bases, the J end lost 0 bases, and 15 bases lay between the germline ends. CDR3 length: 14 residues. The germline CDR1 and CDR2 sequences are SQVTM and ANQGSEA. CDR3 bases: TGCAGCGTGTTGATCGCGTTGAGCTCCTACGAGCAGTACTTC. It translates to CSVLIALSSYEQYF.

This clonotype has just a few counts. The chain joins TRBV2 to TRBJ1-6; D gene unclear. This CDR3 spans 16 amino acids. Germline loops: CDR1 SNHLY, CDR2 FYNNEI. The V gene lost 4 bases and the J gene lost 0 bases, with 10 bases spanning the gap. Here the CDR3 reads CASSGRLSSYNSPLHF. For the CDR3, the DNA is TGTGCCAGCAGTGGCAGGTTAAGCTCCTATAATTCACCCCTCCACTTT.

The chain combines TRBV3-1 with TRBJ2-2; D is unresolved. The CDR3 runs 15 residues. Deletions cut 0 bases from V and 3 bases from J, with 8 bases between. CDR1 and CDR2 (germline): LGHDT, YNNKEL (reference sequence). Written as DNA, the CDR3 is TGTGCCAGCAGCCAAGATCGGGTCTACACCGGGGAGCTGTTTTTT. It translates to CASSQDRVYTGELFF.

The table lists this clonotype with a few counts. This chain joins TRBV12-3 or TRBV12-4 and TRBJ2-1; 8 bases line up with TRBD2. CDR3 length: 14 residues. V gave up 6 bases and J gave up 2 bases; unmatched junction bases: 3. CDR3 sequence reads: CASRPGLAYNEQFF. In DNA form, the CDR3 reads TGTGCCAGCAGGCCGGGACTAGCCTACAATGAGCAGTTCTTC.